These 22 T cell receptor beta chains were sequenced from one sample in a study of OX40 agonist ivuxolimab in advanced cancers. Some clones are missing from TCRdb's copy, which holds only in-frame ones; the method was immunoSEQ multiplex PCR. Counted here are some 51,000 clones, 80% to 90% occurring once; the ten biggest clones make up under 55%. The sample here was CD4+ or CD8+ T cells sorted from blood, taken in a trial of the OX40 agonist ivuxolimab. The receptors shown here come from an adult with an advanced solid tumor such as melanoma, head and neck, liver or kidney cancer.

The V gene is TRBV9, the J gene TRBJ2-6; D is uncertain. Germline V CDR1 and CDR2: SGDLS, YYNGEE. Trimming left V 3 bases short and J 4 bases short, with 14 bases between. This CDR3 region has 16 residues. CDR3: CASSASKSGGANVLTF. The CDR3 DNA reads TGTGCCAGCAGCGCCTCTAAATCTGGAGGGGCCAACGTCCTGACTTTC.

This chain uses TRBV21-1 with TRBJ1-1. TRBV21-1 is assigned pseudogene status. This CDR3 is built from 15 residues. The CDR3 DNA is TGTGCCAGCAGCAAAGAGGTGCCTGGGGTCGGCGAAGCTTTCTTT. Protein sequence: CASSKEVPGVGEAFF.

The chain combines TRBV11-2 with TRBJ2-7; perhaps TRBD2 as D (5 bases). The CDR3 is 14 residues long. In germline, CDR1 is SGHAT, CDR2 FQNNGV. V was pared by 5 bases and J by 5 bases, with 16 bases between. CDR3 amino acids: CASSGVGVPDEQYF. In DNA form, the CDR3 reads TGTGCCAGCAGCGGGGTCGGGGTTCCGGACGAGCAGTACTTC.

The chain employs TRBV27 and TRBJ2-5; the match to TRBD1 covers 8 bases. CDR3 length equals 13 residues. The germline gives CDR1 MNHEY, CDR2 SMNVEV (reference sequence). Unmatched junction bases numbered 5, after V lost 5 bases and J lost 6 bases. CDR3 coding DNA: TGTGCCAGCAGTCATGACAGGGGAAAGACCCAGTACTTC. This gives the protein CASSHDRGKTQYF.

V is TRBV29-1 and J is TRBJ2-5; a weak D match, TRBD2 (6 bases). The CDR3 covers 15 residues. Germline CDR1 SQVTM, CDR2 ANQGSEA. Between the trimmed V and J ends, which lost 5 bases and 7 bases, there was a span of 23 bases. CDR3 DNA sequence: TGCAGCGTTCTTGGAGGGGAGGCGCCAAGTGGGACCCAGTACTTC. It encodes CSVLGGEAPSGTQYF.

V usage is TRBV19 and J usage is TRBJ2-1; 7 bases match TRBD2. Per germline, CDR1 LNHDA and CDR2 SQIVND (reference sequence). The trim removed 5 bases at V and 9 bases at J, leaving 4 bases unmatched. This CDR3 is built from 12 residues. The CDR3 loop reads CASSAWGGEQFF. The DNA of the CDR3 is TGTGCCAGTAGTGCTTGGGGGGGTGAGCAGTTCTTC.

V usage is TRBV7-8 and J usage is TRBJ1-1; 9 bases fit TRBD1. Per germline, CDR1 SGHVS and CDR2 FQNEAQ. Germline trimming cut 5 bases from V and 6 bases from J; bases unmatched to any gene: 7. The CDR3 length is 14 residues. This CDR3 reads CASSEDRGGSEAFF. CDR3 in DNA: TGTGCCAGCAGCGAAGACAGGGGGGGTTCTGAAGCTTTCTTT.

The CDR3 nucleotides read TGTGCCAGCAGCTTATGGTGGGACAGGGGATCCTACGAGCAGTACTTC. It yields the protein CASSLWWDRGSYEQYF. V and J are TRBV11-2 and TRBJ2-7; TRBD1 agrees at 10 bases. The V and J ends lost 2 bases and 1 base, in that order; junction bases with no gene match: 5. CDR3 length: 16 amino acids. Germline V gene data show CDR1 as SGHAT and CDR2 as FQNNGV.

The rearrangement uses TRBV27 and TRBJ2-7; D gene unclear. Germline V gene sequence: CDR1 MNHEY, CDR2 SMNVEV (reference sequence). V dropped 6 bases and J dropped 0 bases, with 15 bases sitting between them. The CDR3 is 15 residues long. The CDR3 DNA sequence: TGTGCCAGCAGACTCCAAGGCCCGAGCTCCTACGAGCAGTACTTC. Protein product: CASRLQGPSSYEQYF.

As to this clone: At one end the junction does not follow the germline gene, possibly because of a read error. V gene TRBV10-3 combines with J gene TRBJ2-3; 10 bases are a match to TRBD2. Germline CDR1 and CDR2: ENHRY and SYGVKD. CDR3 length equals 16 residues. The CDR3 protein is CASSATSGHSTDTQYF. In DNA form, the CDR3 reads TGTGCCAGCAGTGCGACTAGCGGGCATAGCACAGATACGCAGTATTTT.

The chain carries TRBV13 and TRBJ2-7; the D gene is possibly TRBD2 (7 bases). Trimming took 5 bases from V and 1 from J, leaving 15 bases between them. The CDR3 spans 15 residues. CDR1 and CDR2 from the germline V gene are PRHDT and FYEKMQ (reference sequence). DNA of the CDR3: TGTGCCAGCAGCGAGCACGGGGGGCCTTCCTACGAGCAGTACTTC. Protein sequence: CASSEHGGPSYEQYF.

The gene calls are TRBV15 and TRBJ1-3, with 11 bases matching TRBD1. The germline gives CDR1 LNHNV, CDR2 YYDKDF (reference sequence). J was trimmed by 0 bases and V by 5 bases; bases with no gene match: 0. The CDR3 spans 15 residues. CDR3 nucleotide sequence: TGTGCCACCAGCGGACAGGGGGCCTCTGGAAACACCATATATTTT. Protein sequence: CATSGQGASGNTIYF.

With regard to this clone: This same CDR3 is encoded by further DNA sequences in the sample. CDR3 bases: TGTGCCAGTAGTAGCGGGGGAGACTACAATGAGCAGTTCTTC. Translated: CASSSGGDYNEQFF. This rearrangement joins TRBV19 to TRBJ2-1, with TRBD2 identical over 7 bases. The CDR3 has 14 amino acids. Trimming cost V 4 bases and J 3 bases; bases outside gene matches: 3. CDR1 is LNHDA, CDR2 SQIVND, per germline (reference sequence). The whole variable domain, filled in from reference TRBV19 and TRBJ2-1, reads DGGITQSPKYLFRKEGQNVTLSCEQNLNHDAMYWYRQDPGQGLRLIYYSQIVNDFQKGDIAEGYSVSREKKESFPLTVTSAQKNPTAFYLCASSSGGDYNEQFFGPGTRLTVL.

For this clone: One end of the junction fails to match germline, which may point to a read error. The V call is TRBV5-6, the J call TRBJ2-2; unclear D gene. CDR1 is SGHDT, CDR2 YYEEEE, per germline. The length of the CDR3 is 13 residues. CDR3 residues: CASSLGNTGELFF. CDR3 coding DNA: TGTGCCAGCAGTTTGGGGAACACCGGGGAGCTGTTTTTT.

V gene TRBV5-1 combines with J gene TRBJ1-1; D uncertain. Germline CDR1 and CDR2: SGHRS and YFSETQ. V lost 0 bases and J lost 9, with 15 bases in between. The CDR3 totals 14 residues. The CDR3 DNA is TGCGCCAGCAGCTTGGATTCCCTCAGCCCCCAAGCTTTCTTT. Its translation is CASSLDSLSPQAFF.

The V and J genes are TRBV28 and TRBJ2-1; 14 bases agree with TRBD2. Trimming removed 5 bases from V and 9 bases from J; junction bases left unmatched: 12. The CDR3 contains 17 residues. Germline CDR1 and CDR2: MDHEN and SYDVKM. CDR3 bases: TGTGCCAGCAGTCCTTTACGACTAGCGGGGGGGCCGGGTGAGCAGTTCTTC. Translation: CASSPLRLAGGPGEQFF.

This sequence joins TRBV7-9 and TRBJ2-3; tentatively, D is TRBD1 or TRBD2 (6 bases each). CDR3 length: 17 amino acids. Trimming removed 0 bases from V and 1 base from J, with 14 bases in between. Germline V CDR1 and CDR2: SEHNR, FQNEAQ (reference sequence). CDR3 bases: TGTGCCAGCAGCTTAGCGGTGAGGAGGGGGGGCACAGATACGCAGTATTTT. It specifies CASSLAVRRGGTDTQYF.

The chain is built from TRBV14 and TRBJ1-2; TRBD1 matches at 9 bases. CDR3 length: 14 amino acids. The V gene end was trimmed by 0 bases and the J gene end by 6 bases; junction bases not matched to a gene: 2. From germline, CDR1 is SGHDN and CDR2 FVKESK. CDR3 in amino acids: CASSQEGQGNGYTF. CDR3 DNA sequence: TGTGCCAGCAGCCAAGAGGGACAGGGAAATGGCTACACCTTC.

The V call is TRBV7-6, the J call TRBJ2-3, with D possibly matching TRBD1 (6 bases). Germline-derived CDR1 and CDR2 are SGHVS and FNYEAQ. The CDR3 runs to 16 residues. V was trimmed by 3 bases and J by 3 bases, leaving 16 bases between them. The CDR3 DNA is TGTGCCAGCAGCTTCCGGGGCAGGGGTTGGACAGATACGCAGTATTTT. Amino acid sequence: CASSFRGRGWTDTQYF.

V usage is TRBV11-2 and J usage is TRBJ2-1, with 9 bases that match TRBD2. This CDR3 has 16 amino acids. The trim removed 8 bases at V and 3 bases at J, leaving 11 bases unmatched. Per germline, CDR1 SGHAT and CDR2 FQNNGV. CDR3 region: CASHILISGGYNEQFF. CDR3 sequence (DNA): TGTGCCAGCCACATACTTATTAGCGGGGGCTACAATGAGCAGTTCTTC.

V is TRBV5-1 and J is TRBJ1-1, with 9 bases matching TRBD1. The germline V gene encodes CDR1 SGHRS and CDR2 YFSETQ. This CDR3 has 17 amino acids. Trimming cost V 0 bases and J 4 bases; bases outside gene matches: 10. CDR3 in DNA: TGCGCCAGCAGCTTGGCAAAATCTTCGGGACAGGGCACTGAAGCTTTCTTT. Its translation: CASSLAKSSGQGTEAFF.

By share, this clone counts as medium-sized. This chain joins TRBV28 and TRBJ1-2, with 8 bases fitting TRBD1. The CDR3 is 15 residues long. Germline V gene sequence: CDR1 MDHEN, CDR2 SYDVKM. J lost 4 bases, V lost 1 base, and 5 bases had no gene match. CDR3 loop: CASSLFQGAGYGYTF. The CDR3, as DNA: TGTGCCAGCAGTTTATTTCAGGGGGCTGGCTATGGCTACACCTTC.